Following are 21 T cell receptor beta chains from one sample sequenced in a study of T cells in Graves' hyperthyroidism and ophthalmopathy. The investigators amplified TCR beta CDR3 regions from RNA transcripts. The primer set for the first-round RT-PCR of the TCR CDR3 was HTBI. In TCRdb, the multiplex PCR reads were re-called with MiXCR into one record per CDR3 protein. This sample has almost 600,000 distinct CDR3 sequences, with approximately 15% found just once. Source material: blood. The receptor source for this set is a woman in her thirties with Graves' hyperthyroidism that later progressed to Graves' ophthalmopathy.

The rearrangement links TRBV24-1 to TRBJ2-3, with unresolved D. The CDR3 loop spans 13 amino acids. Trimming cost V 6 bases and J 6 bases, with 12 bases left between them. The V gene's germline CDR1 is KGHDR and CDR2 SFDVKD. The CDR3 DNA is TGTGCCACCAGTTGGACCCTGAGCGATACGCAGTATTTT. It yields the protein CATSWTLSDTQYF.

This clonotype was counted ten times or more. V usage is TRBV5-1 and J usage is TRBJ2-3, with 11 bases that match TRBD2. Germline CDR1 reads SGHRS; CDR2 reads YFSETQ. This CDR3 comprises 17 residues. J lost 2 bases, V lost 2 bases, and 7 bases had no gene match. The CDR3, as DNA: TGCGCCAGCAGCTTAGAAGGGACTAGCGGCTACACAGATACGCAGTATTTT. It specifies CASSLEGTSGYTDTQYF.

This clonotype has at least ten counts. The chain is built from TRBV5-1 and TRBJ2-7; D call uncertain. CDR3 length: 13 amino acids. The germline CDR1 and CDR2 sequences are SGHRS and YFSETQ. V lost 4 bases and J 2 bases, leaving 10 bases between the germline ends. The CDR3 loop is CASSARMAYEQYF. CDR3 bases: TGCGCCAGCAGCGCCCGAATGGCCTACGAGCAGTACTTC.

The chain links TRBV5-8 to TRBJ1-5, with no clear D. CDR1 and CDR2 from the germline V gene are SGHTS and YDEGEE. The V end lost 7 bases, the J end lost 3 bases, and 17 bases lay between the germline ends. The CDR3 contains 15 residues. CDR3 DNA: TGTGCCAGCGGCTGGCGTTTTGGGCTCAATCAGCCCCAGCATTTT. It translates to CASGWRFGLNQPQHF.

In regard to this clonotype: A single base separates this from a much larger clone, so it may be a read error. The CDR3 is CASSFPGQGANTEAFF. The DNA for the CDR3 is TGTGCCAGCAGTTTTCCTGGACAGGGGGCGAACACTGAAGCTTTCTTT. The gene calls are TRBV27 and TRBJ1-1; TRBD1 agrees at 11 bases. The CDR3 loop spans 16 amino acids. Germline loops: CDR1 MNHEY, CDR2 SMNVEV (reference sequence). V was pared by 3 bases and J by 1 base, with 4 bases of the junction left unmatched.

This clonotype was observed many times. The chain employs TRBV20-1 and TRBJ2-5; 14 bases are shared with TRBD2. There are 15 residues in the CDR3. Germline V gene data show CDR1 as DFQATT and CDR2 as SNEGSKA (reference sequence). After removal of 4 bases from V and 4 bases from J, the junction contained 5 bases not matched to a gene. CDR3 nucleotides: TGCAGTGCTATTACGGGACTAGCGGGAGCAGAGACCCAGTACTTC. This codes for CSAITGLAGAETQYF.

This clonotype has a count of ten or more. CDR3 amino acids: CASSSRLVNTEAFF. CDR3 coding DNA: TGTGCCAGCAGTTCCCGGCTGGTGAACACTGAAGCTTTCTTT. This sequence joins TRBV27 and TRBJ1-1, with unresolved D. The CDR3 length is 14 residues. Looked up from germline, CDR1 is MNHEY and CDR2 is SMNVEV (reference sequence). V gave up 4 bases and J gave up 0 bases, with 9 bases separating them.

This clonotype was recorded at least ten times. The chain recombines TRBV7-8 with TRBJ2-7; unclear D gene. V was trimmed by 5 bases and J by 3 bases, leaving 5 bases between them. This CDR3 spans 11 amino acids. CDR1 and CDR2 from the germline V gene are SGHVS and FQNEAQ. The CDR3 DNA sequence: TGTGCCAGCAGCGACCTCTACGAGCAGTACTTC. Its protein product is CASSDLYEQYF.

The sample holds many counts of this clonotype. This sequence joins TRBV12-5 and TRBJ2-3; D might be TRBD2 (6 bases). V dropped 6 bases and J dropped 0 bases, with 13 bases sitting between them. The CDR3 has 15 amino acids. CDR1 is LGHNT and CDR2 is FRNRAP in the germline V gene. This chain's CDR3 is CASGRSGSSTDTQYF. In nucleotides, the CDR3 is TGTGCTAGTGGCCGTAGCGGCTCTAGCACAGATACGCAGTATTTT. The entire variable domain, with the rest obtained from reference TRBV12-5 and TRBJ2-3, is as follows: DARVTQTPRHKVTEMGQEVTMRCQPILGHNTVFWYRQTMMQGLELLAYFRNRAPLDDSGMPKDRFSAEMPDATLATLKIQPSEPRDSAVYFCASGRSGSSTDTQYFGPGTRLTVL.

This clonotype was seen a handful of times. The J gene is TRBJ1-2, the V gene TRBV12-3 or TRBV12-4, with D tentatively TRBD1 (5 bases). The V end was cut by 6 bases, the J end by 0 bases, with 11 bases between. This CDR3 has 14 residues. The CDR3 protein is CASRRGRTNYGYTF. Here the CDR3 DNA reads TGTGCCAGCAGGCGGGGCAGGACTAACTATGGCTACACCTTC.

This clonotype has a count of ten or more. The chain joins TRBV20-1 to TRBJ1-3; D ambiguous. Trimming removed 2 bases at V and 0 bases at J, with 8 bases between. CDR3 length: 14 residues. Germline assignment: CDR1 DFQATT and CDR2 SNEGSKA (reference sequence). The CDR3 coding sequence is TGCAGTGCTAGAAGCCCAAACTCTGGAAACACCATATATTTT. Translated: CSARSPNSGNTIYF.

CDR3 amino acids: CASSLPGRGQFF. For the CDR3, the DNA is TGTGCCAGCAGTCTCCCGGGACGGGGGCAGTTCTTC. V is TRBV6-2 or TRBV6-3 and J is TRBJ2-1; TRBD1 or TRBD2 may be the D gene (5 bases each). Germline V gene data show CDR1 as MNHEY and CDR2 as SVGEGT. There are 12 residues in the CDR3. Trimming shortened V by 5 bases and J by 12 bases, and 14 bases separated the two germline ends.

This clonotype has ten or more counts. This rearrangement joins TRBV20-1 to TRBJ2-5, with 9 bases identical to TRBD2. Germline-derived CDR1 and CDR2 are DFQATT and SNEGSKA (reference sequence). V lost 5 bases, J lost 3 bases, and 4 bases stayed unmatched. The CDR3 loop spans 13 amino acids. The CDR3 DNA is TGCAGTGCTTGGCCTAGCGGGGAAGAGACCCAGTACTTC. Encoded protein: CSAWPSGEETQYF.

This clonotype was picked up many times. This rearrangement joins TRBV2 to TRBJ2-5, with 12 bases fitting TRBD2. This CDR3 has 15 amino acids. Germline CDR1 is SNHLY and CDR2 is FYNNEI. With V trimmed by 6 bases and J by 5 bases, 7 bases remained unmatched. CDR3 region: CASRQTSGSGETQYF. CDR3 sequence (DNA): TGTGCCAGCAGGCAGACTAGCGGGAGTGGGGAGACCCAGTACTTC.

This clonotype was seen many times. The chain has TRBV20-1 and TRBJ1-1; TRBD1 matches at 7 bases. The CDR3 covers 15 residues. Germline V gene lookup returns CDR1 DFQATT and CDR2 SNEGSKA (reference sequence). After removal of 4 bases from V and 3 bases from J, the junction contained 11 bases not matched to a gene. DNA for the CDR3: TGCAGTGCTATAGGGTGGGGCAGGGGGGACACTGAAGCTTTCTTT. Translation: CSAIGWGRGDTEAFF.

The table lists this clonotype with many counts. The chain couples TRBV5-1 to TRBJ2-5, with 10 bases lining up with TRBD2. The germline gives CDR1 SGHRS, CDR2 YFSETQ. Trimming took 3 bases from V and 6 from J; bases not matched to a gene: 17. CDR3 length: 18 residues. The CDR3 DNA reads as TGCGCCAGCAGCTCCCTCCCACCTAGCGGGAGTACGGTGAAGACCCAGTACTTC. It translates to CASSSLPPSGSTVKTQYF. Supplemented by reference TRBV5-1 and TRBJ2-5, the full variable domain reads KAGVTQTPRYLIKTRGQQVTLSCSPISGHRSVSWYQQTPGQGLQFLFEYFSETQRNKGNFPGRFSGRQFSNSRSEMNVSTLELGDSALYLCASSSLPPSGSTVKTQYFGPGTRLLVL.

Concerning this clonotype itself: A clone one base away is much larger, so this may be a read error. The chain uses TRBV30 and TRBJ2-2; the D gene could be TRBD1 or TRBD2 (5 bases each). This CDR3 has 14 residues. Trimming stripped 4 bases from V and 9 bases from J, with 18 bases between. Germline CDR1 GTSNPN, CDR2 SVGIG (reference sequence). CDR3 nucleotides: TGTGCCTGGATACCGCCTCCGGGGACCAGGGAGCTGTTTTTT. It codes for CAWIPPPGTRELFF.

This clonotype has ten or more counts. V is TRBV7-2 and J is TRBJ2-1, with D unresolved. V lost 2 bases and J lost 10, with 12 bases in between. Per the germline V gene, CDR1 is SGHTA and CDR2 is FQGNSA. The CDR3 totals 13 residues. DNA for the CDR3: TGTGCCAGCAGCTTAACCCTGAATATAGAGCAGTTCTTC. It translates to CASSLTLNIEQFF.

This clonotype came up many times. V and J are TRBV11-3 and TRBJ2-1, with a weak D call TRBD2 (5 bases). Germline-derived CDR1 and CDR2 are SGHNT and YENEEA. Trimming shortened V by 4 bases and J by 10 bases, and 14 bases separated the two germline ends. The CDR3 covers 13 residues. The CDR3 DNA follows: TGTGCCAGCAGCTCGGGCCGCGGGCGGGAGCAGTTCTTC. It codes for CASSSGRGREQFF.

Turning to this clonotype: This clone may be a read error of a much larger clone one base away. The J gene is TRBJ1-2, the V gene TRBV29-1, with D uncertain. The CDR3 loop spans 12 amino acids. CDR1 is SQVTM and CDR2 is ANQGSEA in the germline V gene. Trimming took 1 base from V and 6 from J, leaving 9 bases between them. The CDR3 region has the DNA TGCAGCGTTGAAGTCATGAGCCATGGCTACACCTTC. This sequence encodes CSVEVMSHGYTF.

This clonotype was counted at least ten times. The chain is built from TRBV6-1 and TRBJ2-4; D gene unclear. Per germline, CDR1 MNHNS and CDR2 SASEGT. The CDR3 is 10 residues long. V was trimmed by 2 bases and J by 8 bases, leaving 1 base between them. CDR3 in amino acids: CASSEYIQYF. The CDR3 DNA sequence: TGTGCCAGCAGTGAATACATTCAGTACTTC.